The source of this T cell receptor beta chain is a study of cytomegalovirus exposure and HLA in healthy donors. Researchers ran the PCR with 60 Vbeta and 13 Jbeta primers. Some clones are missing from TCRdb's copy, which holds only in-frame ones; the method was immunoSEQ multiplex PCR. Of about 98,000 clones in the sample, more than 60% were seen once. V shed 6 bases and J 3 bases; nucleotides not matched to a gene: 12. Germline V gene data show CDR1 as LGHNT and CDR2 as FRNRAP. The CDR3 runs 17 residues. The chain is built from TRBV12-5 and TRBJ2-2; 8 positions match TRBD2. This TCR was sampled from a man in his fifties or sixties in good health and CMV-seronegative. Sequences were obtained from PBMCs. CDR3 sequence (DNA): TGTGCTAGTGGCTACGGGAGGGCAGGGGAGTACACCGGGGAGCTGTTTTTT. This codes for CASGYGRAGEYTGELFF.